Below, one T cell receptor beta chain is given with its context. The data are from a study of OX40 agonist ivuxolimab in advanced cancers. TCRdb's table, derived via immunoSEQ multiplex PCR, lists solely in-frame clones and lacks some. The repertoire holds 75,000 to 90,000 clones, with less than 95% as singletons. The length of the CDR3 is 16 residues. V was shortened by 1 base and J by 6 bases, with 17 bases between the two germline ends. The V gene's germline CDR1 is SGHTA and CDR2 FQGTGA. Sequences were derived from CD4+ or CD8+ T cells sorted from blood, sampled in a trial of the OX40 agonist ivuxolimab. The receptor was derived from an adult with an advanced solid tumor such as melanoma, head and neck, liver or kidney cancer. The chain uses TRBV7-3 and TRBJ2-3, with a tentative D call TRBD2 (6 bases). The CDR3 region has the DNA TGTGCCAGCAGCTTAATTGGACCCGGTGGGGGGGATACGCAGTATTTT. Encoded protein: CASSLIGPGGGDTQYF.